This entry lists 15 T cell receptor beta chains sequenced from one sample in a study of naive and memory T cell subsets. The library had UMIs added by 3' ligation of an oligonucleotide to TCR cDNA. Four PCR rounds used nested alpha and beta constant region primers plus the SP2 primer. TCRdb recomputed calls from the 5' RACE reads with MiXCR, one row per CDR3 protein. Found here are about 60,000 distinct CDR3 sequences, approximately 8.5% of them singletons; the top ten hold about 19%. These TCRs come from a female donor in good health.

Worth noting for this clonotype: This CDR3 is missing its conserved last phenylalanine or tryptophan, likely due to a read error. CDR3 in DNA: TGTGCCAGCAGCCTAGGGACTAGAGTTATGGATGAGCAGTTCTCC. Translating it yields CASSLGTRVMDEQFS. The chain links TRBV2 to TRBJ2-1, with 8 bases that match TRBD2. The germline V gene encodes CDR1 SNHLY and CDR2 FYNNEI. The CDR3 has 15 residues. With 6 bases clipped from V and 8 bases from J, the junction kept 12 bases outside the gene matches.

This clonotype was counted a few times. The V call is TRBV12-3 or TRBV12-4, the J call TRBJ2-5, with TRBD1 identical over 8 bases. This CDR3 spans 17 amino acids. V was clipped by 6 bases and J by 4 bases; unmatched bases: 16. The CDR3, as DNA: TGTGCCAGCAGACCCTATCCCGGACAGGGAGAGGCAGAGACCCAGTACTTC. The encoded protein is CASRPYPGQGEAETQYF.

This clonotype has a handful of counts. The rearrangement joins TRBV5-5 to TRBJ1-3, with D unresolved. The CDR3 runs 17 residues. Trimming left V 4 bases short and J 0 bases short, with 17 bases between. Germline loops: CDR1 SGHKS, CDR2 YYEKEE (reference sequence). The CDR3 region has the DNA TGTGCCAGCAGCCACCCCGTGGAGGAATTCTCTGGAAACACCATATATTTT. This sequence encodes CASSHPVEEFSGNTIYF.

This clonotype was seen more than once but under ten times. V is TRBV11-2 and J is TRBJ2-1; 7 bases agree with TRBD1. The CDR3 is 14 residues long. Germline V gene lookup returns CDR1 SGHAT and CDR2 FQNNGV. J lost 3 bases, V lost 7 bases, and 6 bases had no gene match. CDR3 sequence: CASTPGQVYNEQFF. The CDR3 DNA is TGTGCCAGCACCCCCGGACAGGTCTACAATGAGCAGTTCTTC.

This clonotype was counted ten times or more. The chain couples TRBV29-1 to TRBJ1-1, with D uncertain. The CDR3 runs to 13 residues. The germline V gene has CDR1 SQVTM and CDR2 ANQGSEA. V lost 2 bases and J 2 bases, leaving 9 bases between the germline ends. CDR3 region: CSVETTINTEAFF. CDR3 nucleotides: TGCAGCGTTGAAACTACAATAAACACTGAAGCTTTCTTT.

CDR3 residues: CSGGPGPNYGYTF. CDR3 sequence (DNA): TGCAGCGGAGGTCCGGGCCCTAACTATGGCTACACCTTC. The rearrangement joins TRBV29-1 to TRBJ1-2; no reliable D call. Trimming stripped 7 bases from V and 0 bases from J, with 12 bases between. Per germline, CDR1 SQVTM and CDR2 ANQGSEA. CDR3 length equals 13 residues.

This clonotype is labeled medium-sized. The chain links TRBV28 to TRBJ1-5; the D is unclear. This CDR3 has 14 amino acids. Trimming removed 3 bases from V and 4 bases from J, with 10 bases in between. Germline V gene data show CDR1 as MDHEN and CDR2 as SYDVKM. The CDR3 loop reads CASSLGSRNQPQHF. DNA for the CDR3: TGTGCCAGCAGTTTGGGGTCGAGAAATCAGCCCCAGCATTTT.

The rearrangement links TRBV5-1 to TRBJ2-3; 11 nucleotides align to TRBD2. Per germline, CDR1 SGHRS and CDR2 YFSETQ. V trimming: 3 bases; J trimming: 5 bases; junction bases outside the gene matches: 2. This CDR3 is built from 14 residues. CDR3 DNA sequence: TGCGCCAGCAGCTACACTAGCGGGGGAGATACGCAGTATTTT. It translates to CASSYTSGGDTQYF.

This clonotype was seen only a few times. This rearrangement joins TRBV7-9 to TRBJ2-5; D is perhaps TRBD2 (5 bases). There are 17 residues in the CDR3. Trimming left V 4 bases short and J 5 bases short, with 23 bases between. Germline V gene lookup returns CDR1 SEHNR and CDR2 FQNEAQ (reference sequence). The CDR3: CASSYPPGTTLKETQYF. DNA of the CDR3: TGTGCCAGCAGCTACCCACCGGGAACGACGCTGAAGGAGACCCAGTACTTC.

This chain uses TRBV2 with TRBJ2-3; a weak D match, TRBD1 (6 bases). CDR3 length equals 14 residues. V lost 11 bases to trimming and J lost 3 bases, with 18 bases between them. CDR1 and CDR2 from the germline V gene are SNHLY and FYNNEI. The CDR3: CAERDIARTDTQYF. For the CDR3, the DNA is TGTGCCGAAAGGGACATAGCGAGGACAGATACGCAGTATTTT.

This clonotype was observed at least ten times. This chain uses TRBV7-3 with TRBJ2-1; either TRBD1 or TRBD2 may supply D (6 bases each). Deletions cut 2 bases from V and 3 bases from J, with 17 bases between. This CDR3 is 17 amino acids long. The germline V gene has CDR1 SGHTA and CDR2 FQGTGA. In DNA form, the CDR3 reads TGTGCCAGCAGCTTAGGGGGCGAGCGGGTGATCTACAATGAGCAGTTCTTC. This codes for CASSLGGERVIYNEQFF.

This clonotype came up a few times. CDR3 region: CASSLNVDTQYF. In nucleotides, the CDR3 is TGTGCCAGCAGTTTAAATGTGGATACGCAGTATTTT. V usage is TRBV28 and J usage is TRBJ2-3, with unresolved D. Trimming stripped 2 bases from V and 6 bases from J, with 6 bases between. Germline V lookup: CDR1 MDHEN, CDR2 SYDVKM. CDR3 length: 12 amino acids.

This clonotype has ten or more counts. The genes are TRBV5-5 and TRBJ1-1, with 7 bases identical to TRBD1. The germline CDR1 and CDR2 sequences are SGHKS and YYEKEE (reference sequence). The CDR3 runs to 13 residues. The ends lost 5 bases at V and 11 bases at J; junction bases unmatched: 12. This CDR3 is CASSPTGPGSAFF. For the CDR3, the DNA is TGTGCCAGCAGTCCGACAGGGCCCGGATCGGCTTTCTTT.

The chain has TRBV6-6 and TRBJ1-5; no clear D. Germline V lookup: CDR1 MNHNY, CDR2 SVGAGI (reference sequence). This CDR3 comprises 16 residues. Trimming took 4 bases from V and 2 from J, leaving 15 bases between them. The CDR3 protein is CASSFDPHGRNQPQHF. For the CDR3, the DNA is TGTGCCAGCAGTTTCGACCCACATGGACGCAATCAGCCCCAGCATTTT.

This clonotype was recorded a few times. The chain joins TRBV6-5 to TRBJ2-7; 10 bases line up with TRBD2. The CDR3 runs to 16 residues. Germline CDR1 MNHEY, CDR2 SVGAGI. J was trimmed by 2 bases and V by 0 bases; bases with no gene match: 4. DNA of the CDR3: TGTGCCAGCAGTTACTCTAGCGGGGGGTCCACCTACGAGCAGTACTTC. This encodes CASSYSSGGSTYEQYF.